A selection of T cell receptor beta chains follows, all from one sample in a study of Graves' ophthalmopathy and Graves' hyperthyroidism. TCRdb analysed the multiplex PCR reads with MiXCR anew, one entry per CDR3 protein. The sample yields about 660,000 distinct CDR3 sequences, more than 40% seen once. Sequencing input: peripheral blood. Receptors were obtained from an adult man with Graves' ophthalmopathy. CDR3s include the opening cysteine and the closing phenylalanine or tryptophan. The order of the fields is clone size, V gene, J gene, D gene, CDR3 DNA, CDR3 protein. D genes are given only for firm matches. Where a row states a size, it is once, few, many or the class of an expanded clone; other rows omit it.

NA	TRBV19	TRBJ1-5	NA	TGTGCCAGTAGTATAGATCGTGGAAGACTCAGTCAGCCCCAGCATTTT	CASSIDRGRLSQPQHF
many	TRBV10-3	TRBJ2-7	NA	TGTGCCAGCAGTGAGTTAACTGGAAGCTCCTACGAGCAGTACTTC	CASSELTGSSYEQYF
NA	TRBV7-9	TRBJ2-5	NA	TGTGCCAGCAGCTTAACGGGGGCGCGGGAGACCCAGTACTTC	CASSLTGARETQYF
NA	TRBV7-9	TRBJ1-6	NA	TGTGCCACCAGCAGCACCGGACTAGTGGATTCACCCCTCCACTTT	CATSSTGLVDSPLHF
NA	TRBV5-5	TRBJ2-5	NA	TGTGCCAGCAGCTGGAAGCCGGGACAAGAGACCCAGTACTTC	CASSWKPGQETQYF
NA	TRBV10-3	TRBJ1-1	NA	TGTGCCATCAGCCTAACCAGGGACGGGGCGCGCGTAGCTTTCTTT	CAISLTRDGARVAFF
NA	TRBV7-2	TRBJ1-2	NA	TGTGCCAGCAGCCCATCAGGCGGAAACTATGGCCACACCTTC	CASSPSGGNYGHTF
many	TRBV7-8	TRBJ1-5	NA	TGTGCCAGCAGTTACAAACCTTCGGGTGTCAGCAATCAGCCCCAGCATTTT	CASSYKPSGVSNQPQHF
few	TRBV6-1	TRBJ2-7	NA	TGTGCCAGCGTTAGAAACAACCCTACCCTTAACGAGCAGTACTTC	CASVRNNPTLNEQYF
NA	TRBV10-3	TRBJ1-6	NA	TGTGCCATCAGCAGCGCCAGTAATTCACCCCTCCACTTT	CAISSASNSPLHF
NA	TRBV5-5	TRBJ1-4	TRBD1	TGTGCCAGCAGTCCCTTGACCGGGACAGGGCCTAATGAAAAACTGTTTTTT	CASSPLTGTGPNEKLFF
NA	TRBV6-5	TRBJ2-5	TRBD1	TGTGCCAGCAGTATACAGGGGACGGAGACCCAGTACTTC	CASSIQGTETQYF
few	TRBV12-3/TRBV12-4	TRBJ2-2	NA	TGTGCCAGCAGTCCCCTCGACATGTCCACCGGGGAGCTGTTTTTT	CASSPLDMSTGELFF
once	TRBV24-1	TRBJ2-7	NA	TGTGCCAGCAAGGGATTGGGGATCCCCTACGAGCAGTACTTC	CASKGLGIPYEQYF
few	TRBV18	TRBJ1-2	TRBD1	TGTGCCAGCGCTTCCGGGACAGCTAACTATGGCTACACCTTC	CASASGTANYGYTF
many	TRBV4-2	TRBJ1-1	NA	TGTGCCAGCAGCCAAGATCGGGGGACAACTGAAGCTTTCTTT	CASSQDRGTTEAFF
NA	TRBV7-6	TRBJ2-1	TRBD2	TGTGCCAGCAGCTTCGGACTAGCGCCTTACAATGAGCAGTTCTTC	CASSFGLAPYNEQFF
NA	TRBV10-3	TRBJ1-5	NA	TGTGCCACCAGCCCCCCAGGGTTTAGGCAGCCCCAGCATTTT	CATSPPGFRQPQHF
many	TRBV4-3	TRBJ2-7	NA	TGCGCCAGCAGCCAAGATGGGGCCAGGGGAGGGTACGAGCAGTACTTC	CASSQDGARGGYEQYF
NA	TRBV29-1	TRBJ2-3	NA	TGCAGCGTTGAAGGGTGGGGAACAGATACGCAGTATTTT	CSVEGWGTDTQYF
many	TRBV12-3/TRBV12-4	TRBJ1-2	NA	TGTGCCAGCAGTCCGCAGGGCCTTGGCTACACCTTC	CASSPQGLGYTF
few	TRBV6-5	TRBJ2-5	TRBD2	TGTGCCAGCAGTTACTCCAGCGGGGGATTGGAGACCCAGTACTTC	CASSYSSGGLETQYF
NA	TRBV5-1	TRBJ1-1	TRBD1	TGCGCCAGCAGCGAACCGGGACAGCTAAACACTGAAGCTTTCTTT	CASSEPGQLNTEAFF
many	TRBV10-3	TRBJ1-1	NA	TGTGCCAGCAGTGAAGGCAAAGGGAGCACTGAAGCTTTCTTT	CASSEGKGSTEAFF
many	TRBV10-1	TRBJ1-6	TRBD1	TGCGCCAGCACTAACACAGGGGGCTGTTCACCCCTCCACTTT	CASTNTGGCSPLHF
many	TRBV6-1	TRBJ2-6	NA	TGTGCCAGCAAGTGGGGGGTCTCTGGGGCCAACGTCCTGACTTTC	CASKWGVSGANVLTF
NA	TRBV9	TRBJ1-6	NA	TGTGCCAGCAGTCCGCTGGACAGAACCAATAATTCACCCCTCCACTTT	CASSPLDRTNNSPLHF
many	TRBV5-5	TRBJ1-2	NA	TGTGCCAGCAGCTTGCGTACAGTCTATGGCTACACCTTC	CASSLRTVYGYTF
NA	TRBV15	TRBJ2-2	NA	TGTGCCACCAGCAGAGGACAGAGGACCGGGGAGCTGTTTTTT	CATSRGQRTGELFF
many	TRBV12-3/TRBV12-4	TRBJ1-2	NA	TGTGCCAGCAGTTTAGCGCGCAGGGTCGGGATATATGGCTACACCTTC	CASSLARRVGIYGYTF
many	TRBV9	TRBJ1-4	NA	TGTGCCAGCAGCGTAGGTCTGGGGTATGCAACTAATGAAAAACTGTTTTTT	CASSVGLGYATNEKLFF
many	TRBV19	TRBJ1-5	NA	TGTGCCAGTAGTATCCCAGGGGATCAGCCCCAGCATTTT	CASSIPGDQPQHF
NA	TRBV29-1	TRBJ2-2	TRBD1	TGCAGCGTTGAGGTTGGGGCAGGGGGTTTTGGGGAGCTGTTTTTT	CSVEVGAGGFGELFF
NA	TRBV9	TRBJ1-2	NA	TGTGCCAGCTCACCACCGGCGGAGAACTATGGCTACACCTTC	CASSPPAENYGYTF
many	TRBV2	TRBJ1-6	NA	TGTGCCAGCAGTGCTTCTGGGGTCTATAATTCACCCCTCCACTTT	CASSASGVYNSPLHF
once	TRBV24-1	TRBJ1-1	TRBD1	TGTGCCACCAGTGAGGGGGGGACAGGGAACACTGAAGCTTTCTTT	CATSEGGTGNTEAFF
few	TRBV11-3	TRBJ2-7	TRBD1	TGTGCCAGCAGCTCTCCGGGACAGGGGGACCACGAGCAGTACTTC	CASSSPGQGDHEQYF
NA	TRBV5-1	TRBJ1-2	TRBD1	TGCGCCAGCAGCGTGGGGGACAGAGCTGCGGATGGCTACACCTTC	CASSVGDRAADGYTF
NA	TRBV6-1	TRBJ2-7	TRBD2	TGTGCCATCAGTGACCAATTAGCGGGGGGGGTTAGGTACGAGCAGTACTTC	CAISDQLAGGVRYEQYF
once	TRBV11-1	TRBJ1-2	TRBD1	TGTGCCAGCAGCTTGGCCGGGACAGGGCTTACGGACTATGGCTACACCTTC	CASSLAGTGLTDYGYTF
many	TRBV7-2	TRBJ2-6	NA	TGTGCCAGCAGCTTAGCGGACATCTCTGGGGCCAACGTCCTGACTTTC	CASSLADISGANVLTF
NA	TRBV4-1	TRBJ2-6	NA	TGCGCCAGCAGCCACAAGTTTTTTAGCTCTGGGGCCAACGTCCTGACTTTC	CASSHKFFSSGANVLTF
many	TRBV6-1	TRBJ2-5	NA	TGTGCCAGCACCTCGGAGGGGGCTTGGGAGACCCAGTACTTC	CASTSEGAWETQYF
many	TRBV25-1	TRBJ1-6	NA	TGTGCCAGCAGTGATGGGGGGAACTCACCCCTCCACTTT	CASSDGGNSPLHF
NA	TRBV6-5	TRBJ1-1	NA	TGTGCCAGCAGTTACTCCCCTACGGTGAACACTGAAGCTTTCTTT	CASSYSPTVNTEAFF
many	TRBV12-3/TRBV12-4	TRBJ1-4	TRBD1	TGTGCCAGCAGTTTCCGATCCGGGACAGTTAATGAAAAACTGTTTTTT	CASSFRSGTVNEKLFF
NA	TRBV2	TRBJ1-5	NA	TGTGCCAGCAGTGATGGGTCAGGGAGCAATCAGCCCCAGCATTTT	CASSDGSGSNQPQHF
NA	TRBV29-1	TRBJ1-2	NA	TGCAGCGTTGAAGACAGGATCTACTATGGCTACACCTTC	CSVEDRIYYGYTF
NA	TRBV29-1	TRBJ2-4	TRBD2	TGCAGCGTTGAAGATCTAGCTGGGGGAGGGGACATTCAGTACTTC	CSVEDLAGGGDIQYF
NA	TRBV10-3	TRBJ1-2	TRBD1	TGTGCCATCACCGCCCGACAGGGGCTAGATAACTATGGCTACACCTTC	CAITARQGLDNYGYTF
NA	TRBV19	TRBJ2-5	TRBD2	TGTGCCAGTAGGGCGGGGACTAGCGGGGGGACGGAGACCCAGTACTTC	CASRAGTSGGTETQYF
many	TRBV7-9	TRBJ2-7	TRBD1	TGTGCCAGCAGCCCCTTAGACAGGGGGTACGAGCAGTACTTC	CASSPLDRGYEQYF
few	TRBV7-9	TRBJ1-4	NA	TGTGCCAGCAGCCAGGGTAATCAGCACAATGGTGAAAAACTGTTTTTT	CASSQGNQHNGEKLFF